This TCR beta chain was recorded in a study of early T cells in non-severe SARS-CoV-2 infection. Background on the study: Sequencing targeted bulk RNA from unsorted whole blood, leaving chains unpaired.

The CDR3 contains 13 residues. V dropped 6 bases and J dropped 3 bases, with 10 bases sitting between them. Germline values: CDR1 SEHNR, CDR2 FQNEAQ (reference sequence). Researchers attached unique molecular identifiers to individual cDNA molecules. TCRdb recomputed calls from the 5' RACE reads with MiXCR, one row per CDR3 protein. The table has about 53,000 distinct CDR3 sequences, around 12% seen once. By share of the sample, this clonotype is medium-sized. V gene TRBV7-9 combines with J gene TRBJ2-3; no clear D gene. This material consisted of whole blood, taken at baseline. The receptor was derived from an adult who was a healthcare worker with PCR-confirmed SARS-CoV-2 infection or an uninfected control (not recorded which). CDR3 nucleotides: TGTGCCAGCAGGCCAACTATTACAGATACGCAGTATTTT. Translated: CASRPTITDTQYF.